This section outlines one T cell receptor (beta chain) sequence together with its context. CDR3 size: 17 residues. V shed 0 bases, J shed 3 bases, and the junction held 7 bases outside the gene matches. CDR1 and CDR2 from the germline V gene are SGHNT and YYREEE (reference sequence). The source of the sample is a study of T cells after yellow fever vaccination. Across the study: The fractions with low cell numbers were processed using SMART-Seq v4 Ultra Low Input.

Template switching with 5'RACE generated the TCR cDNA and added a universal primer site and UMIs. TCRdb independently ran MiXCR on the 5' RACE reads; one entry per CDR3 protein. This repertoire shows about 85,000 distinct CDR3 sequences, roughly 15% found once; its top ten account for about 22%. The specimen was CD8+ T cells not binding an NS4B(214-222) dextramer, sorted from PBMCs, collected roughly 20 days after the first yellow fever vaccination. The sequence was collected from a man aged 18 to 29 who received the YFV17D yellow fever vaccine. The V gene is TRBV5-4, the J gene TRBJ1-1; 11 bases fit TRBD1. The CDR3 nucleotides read TGTGCCAGCAGCTTGGGGACAGGGGGCTTAAGGGACACTGAAGCTTTCTTT. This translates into CASSLGTGGLRDTEAFF.